This T cell receptor beta chain appears in the sequencing data of a study of cytomegalovirus exposure and HLA in healthy donors. Study in general: Across around 400 genotyped donors, about 81% landed in the Caucasian-associated ancestry cluster.

The PCR made use of 60 Vbeta and 13 Jbeta primers. Here immunoSEQ multiplex PCR was the method, and the copy in TCRdb shows in-frame clones only, minus some. The sample has approximately 190,000 clones, 65% to 90% seen once. Germline values: CDR1 LNHDA, CDR2 SQIVND (reference sequence). The CDR3 totals 15 residues. This sequence joins TRBV19 and TRBJ2-5; tentative D call: TRBD2 (5 bases). Matching the DNA end better, TRBJ2-7 makes the J call doubtful. The sample taken for sequencing was PBMCs. The TCR sequence derives from a middle-aged man in good health and CMV-seropositive. Here the CDR3 reads CASSRLALSSYEQYF. In DNA form, the CDR3 reads TGTGCCAGTAGTCGGCTAGCCTTAAGCTCCTACGAGCAGTACTTC.